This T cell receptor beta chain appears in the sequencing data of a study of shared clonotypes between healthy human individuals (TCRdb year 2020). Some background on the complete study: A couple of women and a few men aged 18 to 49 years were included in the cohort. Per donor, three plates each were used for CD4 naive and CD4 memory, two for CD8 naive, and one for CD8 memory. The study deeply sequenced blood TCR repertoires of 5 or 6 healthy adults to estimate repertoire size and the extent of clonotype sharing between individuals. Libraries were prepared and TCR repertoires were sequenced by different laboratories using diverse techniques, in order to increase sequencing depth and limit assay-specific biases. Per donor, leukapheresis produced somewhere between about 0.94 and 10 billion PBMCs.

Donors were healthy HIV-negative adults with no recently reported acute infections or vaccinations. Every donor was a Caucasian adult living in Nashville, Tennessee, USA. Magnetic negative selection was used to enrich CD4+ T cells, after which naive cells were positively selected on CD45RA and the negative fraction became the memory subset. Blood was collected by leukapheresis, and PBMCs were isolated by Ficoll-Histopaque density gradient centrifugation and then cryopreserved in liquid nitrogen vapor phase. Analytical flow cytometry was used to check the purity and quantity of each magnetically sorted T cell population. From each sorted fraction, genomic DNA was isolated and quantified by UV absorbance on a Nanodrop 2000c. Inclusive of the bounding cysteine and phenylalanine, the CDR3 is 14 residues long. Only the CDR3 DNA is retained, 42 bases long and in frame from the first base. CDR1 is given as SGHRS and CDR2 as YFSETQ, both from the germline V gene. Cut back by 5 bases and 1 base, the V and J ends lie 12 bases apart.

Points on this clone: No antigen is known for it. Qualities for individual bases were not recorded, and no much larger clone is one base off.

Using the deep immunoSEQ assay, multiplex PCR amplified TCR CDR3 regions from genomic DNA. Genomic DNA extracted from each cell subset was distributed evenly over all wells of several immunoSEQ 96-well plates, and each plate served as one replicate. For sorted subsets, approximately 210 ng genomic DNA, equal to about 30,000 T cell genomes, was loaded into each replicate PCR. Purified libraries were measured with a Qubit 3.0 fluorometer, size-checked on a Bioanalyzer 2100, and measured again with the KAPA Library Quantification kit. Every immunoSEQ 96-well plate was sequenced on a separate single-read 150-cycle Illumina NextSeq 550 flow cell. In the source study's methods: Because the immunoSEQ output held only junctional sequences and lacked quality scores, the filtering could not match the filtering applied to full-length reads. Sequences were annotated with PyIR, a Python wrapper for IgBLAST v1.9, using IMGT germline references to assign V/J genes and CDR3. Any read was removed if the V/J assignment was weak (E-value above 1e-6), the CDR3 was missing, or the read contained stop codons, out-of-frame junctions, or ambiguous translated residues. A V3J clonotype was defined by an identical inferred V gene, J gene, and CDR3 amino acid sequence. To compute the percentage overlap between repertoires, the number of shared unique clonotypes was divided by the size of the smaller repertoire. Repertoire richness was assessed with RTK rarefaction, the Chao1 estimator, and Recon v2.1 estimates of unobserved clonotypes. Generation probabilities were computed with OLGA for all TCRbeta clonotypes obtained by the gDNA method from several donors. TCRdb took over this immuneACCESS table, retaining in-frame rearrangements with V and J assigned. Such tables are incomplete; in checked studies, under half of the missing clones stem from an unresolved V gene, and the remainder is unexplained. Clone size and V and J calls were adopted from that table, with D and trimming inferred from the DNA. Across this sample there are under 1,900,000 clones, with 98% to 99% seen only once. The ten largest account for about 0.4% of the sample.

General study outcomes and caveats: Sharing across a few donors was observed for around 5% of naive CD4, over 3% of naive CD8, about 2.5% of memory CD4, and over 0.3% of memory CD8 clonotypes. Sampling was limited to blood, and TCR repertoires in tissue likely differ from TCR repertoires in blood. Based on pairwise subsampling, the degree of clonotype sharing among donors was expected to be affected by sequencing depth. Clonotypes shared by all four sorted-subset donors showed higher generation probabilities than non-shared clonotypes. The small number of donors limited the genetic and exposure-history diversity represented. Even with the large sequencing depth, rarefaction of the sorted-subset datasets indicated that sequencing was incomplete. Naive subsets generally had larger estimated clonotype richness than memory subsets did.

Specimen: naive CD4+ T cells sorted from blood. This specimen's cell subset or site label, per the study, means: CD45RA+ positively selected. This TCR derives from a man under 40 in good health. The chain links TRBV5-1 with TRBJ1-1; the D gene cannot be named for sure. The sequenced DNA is TGCGCCAGCAGACCCGAGGCGAAGAACACTGAAGCTTTCTTT. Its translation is CASRPEAKNTEAFF. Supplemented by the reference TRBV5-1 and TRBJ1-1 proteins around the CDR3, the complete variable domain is KAGVTQTPRYLIKTRGQQVTLSCSPISGHRSVSWYQQTPGQGLQFLFEYFSETQRNKGNFPGRFSGRQFSNSRSEMNVSTLELGDSALYLCASRPEAKNTEAFFGQGTRLTVV.